The present T cell receptor (beta chain) was sequenced within a study of blood T cell repertoires in COVID-19. Study context: Acute-phase and convalescent COVID-19 samples originated in the United States, Italy and Spain. PBMCs, B-cell-depleted T cells, or T cells provided the cDNA or gDNA that made up the material.

As originally analysed: Estimated nucleated cell counts came from reference gene primer amplification. Produced via immunoSEQ multiplex PCR; TCRdb's table is partial and in-frame only. D and trimming come from the DNA, and the V and J calls and clone size come from that table. Of some 120,000 clones in the sample, around four fifths were seen once. The clonotype was recovered from a human donor in a cohort sampled during active COVID-19. The specimen was peripheral blood.

The CDR3 loop is CASSQDVGGGEYGYTF. In DNA, the CDR3 is TGTGCCAGCAGCCAAGATGTAGGAGGGGGGGAGTATGGCTACACCTTC. The chain couples TRBV3-1 (or the pseudogene TRBV3-2) to TRBJ1-2, with a tentative D call TRBD1 (6 bases). The CDR3 covers 16 residues. Trimming took 0 bases from V and 5 from J, leaving 16 bases between them. CDR1 is LGHDT and CDR2 is YNNKEL in the germline V gene (reference sequence).